This TCR beta chain appears in the sequencing data of a study of blood T cell repertoires in COVID-19. Overall study: The United States, Italy and Spain supplied acute and convalescent COVID-19 samples. Sample material is recorded as cDNA or gDNA derived from T cells, B-cell-depleted T cells, or PBMCs.

TCRdb's table, derived via immunoSEQ multiplex PCR, lists solely in-frame clones and lacks some. The repertoire holds 450,000 to 500,000 clones, 80% to 90% seen once, with approximately 3% in the top ten. The CDR3 runs to 15 residues. Trimming removed 4 bases at V and 6 bases at J, with 19 bases between. CDR1 SGHRS and CDR2 YFSETQ come from the germline V gene. Sequencing used peripheral blood. The TCR comes from a human donor in a cohort sampled during active COVID-19. The chain is built from TRBV5-1 and TRBJ1-2; tentative D call: TRBD1 (5 bases). CDR3 nucleotide sequence: TGCGCCAGCAGCCCCGCCCGGGGGGGAGAGAATGGCTACACCTTC. Translated: CASSPARGGENGYTF.